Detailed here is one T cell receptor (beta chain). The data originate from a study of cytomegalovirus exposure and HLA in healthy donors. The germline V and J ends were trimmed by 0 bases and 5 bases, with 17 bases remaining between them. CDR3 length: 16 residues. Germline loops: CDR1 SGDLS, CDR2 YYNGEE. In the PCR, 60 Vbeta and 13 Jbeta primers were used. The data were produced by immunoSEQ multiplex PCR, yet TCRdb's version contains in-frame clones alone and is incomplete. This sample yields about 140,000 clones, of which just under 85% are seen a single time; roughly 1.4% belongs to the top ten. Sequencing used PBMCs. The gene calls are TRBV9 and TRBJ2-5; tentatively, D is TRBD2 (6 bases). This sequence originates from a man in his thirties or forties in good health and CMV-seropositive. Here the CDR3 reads CASSVGYLGRLETQYF. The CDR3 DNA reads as TGTGCCAGCAGCGTAGGTTACCTCGGGAGATTGGAGACCCAGTACTTC.